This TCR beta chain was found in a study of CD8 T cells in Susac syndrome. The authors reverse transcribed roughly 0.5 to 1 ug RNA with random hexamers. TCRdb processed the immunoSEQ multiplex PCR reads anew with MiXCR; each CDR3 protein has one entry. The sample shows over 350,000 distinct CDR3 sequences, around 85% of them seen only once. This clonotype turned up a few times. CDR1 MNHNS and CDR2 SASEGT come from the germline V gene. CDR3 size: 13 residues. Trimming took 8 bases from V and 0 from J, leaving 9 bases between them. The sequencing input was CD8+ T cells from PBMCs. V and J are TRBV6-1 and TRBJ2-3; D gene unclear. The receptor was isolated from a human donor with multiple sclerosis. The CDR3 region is CASGSTSTDTQYF. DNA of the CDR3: TGTGCCAGCGGTAGCACCAGCACAGATACGCAGTATTTT.